This TCR beta chain derives from a study of post-analysis software for immune sequencing data. Regarding this clonotype: Its antigen remains unknown.

Whole-study results and caveats: When patients were compared with controls, roughly five TRBV segments were more frequent, TRBV5-6, TRBV5-1 and TRBV20-1 among them. The F measure placed samples prepared in the same batch into strongly shared clusters.

Germline lookup yields CDR1 DFQATT and CDR2 SNEGSKA (reference sequence). This CDR3 spans 10 amino acids. Trimming took 5 bases from V and 6 from J, leaving 4 bases between them. Tagging with unique molecular identifiers was a feature of the TCR beta cDNA libraries. TCRdb re-analysed the PCR reads in MiXCR, keeping a single row per CDR3 protein. The sample contains roughly 620,000 distinct CDR3 sequences, about 44% of which appear only once. The receptor was derived from a girl aged 10 to 17 with multiple sclerosis. The rearrangement joins TRBV20-1 to TRBJ2-2; D remains unclear. The sequencing sample was made of blood. The CDR3 here is CSALPGELFF. As DNA, the CDR3 is TGCAGTGCTCTCCCCGGGGAGCTGTTTTTT.